A single sample gave rise to the 7 T cell receptor beta chains below, sequenced in a study of cytomegalovirus exposure and HLA in healthy donors. 60 Vbeta and 13 Jbeta primers were used in PCR. Data came from immunoSEQ multiplex PCR; TCRdb stores just in-frame clones and leaves some out. The table includes some 140,000 clones, 65% to 85% detected once. The source material was PBMCs. The receptor set was obtained from a man younger than 35 in good health and CMV-seronegative.

The V gene is TRBV6-6, the J gene TRBJ2-5; TRBD1 aligns across 8 bases. This CDR3 comprises 14 residues. The germline gives CDR1 MNHNY, CDR2 SVGAGI (reference sequence). Trimming took 0 bases from V and 5 from J; bases not matched to a gene: 2. The CDR3 DNA reads as TGTGCCAGCAGTTACTCAAGACAGGGGGAGACCCAGTACTTC. Translating it yields CASSYSRQGETQYF.

The chain has TRBV5-8 and TRBJ1-1; TRBD1 is a possible D gene (6 bases). CDR1 and CDR2 from the germline V gene are SGHTS and YDEGEE. This CDR3 spans 15 amino acids. The germline V and J ends were trimmed by 2 bases and 1 base, with 12 bases remaining between them. The CDR3 bases are TGTGCCAGCAGCTTTACAGGGTTCTCGAACACTGAAGCTTTCTTT. Translation: CASSFTGFSNTEAFF. The full variable domain, in which reference TRBV5-8 and TRBJ1-1 provide the parts outside the CDR3, is EAGVTQSPTHLIKTRGQQATLRCSPISGHTSVYWYQQALGLGLQFLLWYDEGEERNRGNFPPRFSGRQFPNYSSELNVNALELEDSALYLCASSFTGFSNTEAFFGQGTRLTVV.

The chain couples TRBV27 to TRBJ2-1, with no clear D. There are 13 residues in the CDR3. Germline V gene sequence: CDR1 MNHEY, CDR2 SMNVEV (reference sequence). V shed 4 bases and J shed 9 bases, with 13 bases lying between them. The CDR3 DNA follows: TGTGCCAGCAGTTCCCCCACAGCCAGTGAGCAGTTCTTC. Its translation is CASSSPTASEQFF.

The CDR3 loop reads CASSQLAGGRPIDTQYF. The CDR3 DNA reads as TGTGCCAGCAGCCAACTAGCGGGGGGCCGCCCCATAGATACGCAGTATTTT. The chain has TRBV4-2 and TRBJ2-3, with TRBD2 matching over 11 bases. Trimming took 2 bases from V and 5 from J; bases not matched to a gene: 9. The CDR3 extends over 17 amino acids. Germline assignment: CDR1 LGHNA and CDR2 YNFKEQ.

This chain links TRBV9 with TRBJ1-3, with D maybe TRBD1 (6 bases). Germline V lookup: CDR1 SGDLS, CDR2 YYNGEE. Trimming took 3 bases from V and 7 from J, leaving 17 bases between them. CDR3 length equals 15 residues. In DNA form, the CDR3 reads TGTGCCAGCAGCGCACAAGGGGGGGGAATCAACACCATATATTTT. This codes for CASSAQGGGINTIYF.

The rearrangement links TRBV5-1 to TRBJ1-1, with D possibly matching TRBD1 (5 bases). Deletions cut 0 bases from V and 1 base from J, with 10 bases between. This CDR3 is built from 15 residues. CDR1 is SGHRS and CDR2 is YFSETQ in the germline V gene. CDR3 amino acids: CASSLGGVRNTEAFF. Written as DNA, the CDR3 is TGCGCCAGCAGCTTGGGGGGGGTGCGGAACACTGAAGCTTTCTTT. Variable domain in full (rest from reference TRBV5-1 and TRBJ1-1): KAGVTQTPRYLIKTRGQQVTLSCSPISGHRSVSWYQQTPGQGLQFLFEYFSETQRNKGNFPGRFSGRQFSNSRSEMNVSTLELGDSALYLCASSLGGVRNTEAFFGQGTRLTVV.

In this sample, this clone turned up a few times. V usage is TRBV5-5 and J usage is TRBJ1-4; D gene uncertain. The germline V gene has CDR1 SGHKS and CDR2 YYEKEE (reference sequence). The ends were cut back, 4 bases at V and 5 bases at J, with 15 bases in the middle. This CDR3 is built from 15 residues. The chain's CDR3 is CASSLRTALNEKLFF. In DNA, the CDR3 is TGTGCCAGCAGCCTGCGGACTGCACTGAATGAAAAACTGTTTTTT.